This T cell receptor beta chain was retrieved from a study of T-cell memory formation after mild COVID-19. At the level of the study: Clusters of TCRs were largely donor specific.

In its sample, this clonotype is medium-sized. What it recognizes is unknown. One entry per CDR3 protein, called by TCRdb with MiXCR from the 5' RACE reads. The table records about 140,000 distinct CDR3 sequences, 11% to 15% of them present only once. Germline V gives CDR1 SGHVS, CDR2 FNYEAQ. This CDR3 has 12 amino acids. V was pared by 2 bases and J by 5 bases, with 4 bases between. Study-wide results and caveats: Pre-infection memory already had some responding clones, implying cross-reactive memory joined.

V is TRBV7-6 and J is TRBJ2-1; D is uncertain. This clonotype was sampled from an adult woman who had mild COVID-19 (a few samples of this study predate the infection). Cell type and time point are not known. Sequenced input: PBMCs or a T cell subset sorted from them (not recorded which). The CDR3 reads CASSLTDNEQFF. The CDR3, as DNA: TGTGCCAGCAGCTTAACCGACAATGAGCAGTTCTTC.